A single sample is the source of the 25 T cell receptor beta chains below, sequenced in a study of beta chain features in type 1 diabetes. Findings and caveats of the study: Moderately but significantly shorter TCRB CDR3s were found in Type 1 diabetes patients in all four CD4+ subsets.

Expressed TCRB transcripts got sequenced, as all isolated RNA was reverse transcribed. Produced via immunoSEQ multiplex PCR; TCRdb's table is partial and in-frame only. The data show about 370,000 clones, with about 10% seen just once and about 0.6% held by the top ten. No antigens are known for them. Specimen: central memory CD4+ T cells from blood. The receptor source for this set is a young man with type 1 diabetes.

There are a few counts of this clone. The chain employs TRBV30 and TRBJ2-5; 11 nucleotides agree with TRBD1. The germline CDR1 and CDR2 sequences are GTSNPN and SVGIG (reference sequence). The ends lost 4 bases at V and 5 bases at J; junction bases unmatched: 6. The CDR3 spans 14 residues. This CDR3 is CAWNGQGAGETQYF. CDR3 nucleotide sequence: TGTGCCTGGAACGGACAGGGGGCCGGGGAGACCCAGTACTTC.

This clone has more than one count but fewer than ten. The rearrangement uses TRBV5-1 and TRBJ1-5; 7 positions match TRBD1. This CDR3 comprises 13 residues. Per the germline V gene, CDR1 is SGHRS and CDR2 is YFSETQ. V lost 2 bases and J lost 5; bases outside the gene matches: 1. The CDR3 reads CASSFTGDQPQHF. CDR3 in DNA: TGCGCCAGCAGCTTCACAGGGGATCAGCCCCAGCATTTT.

This rearrangement joins TRBV14 to TRBJ2-7; D gene ambiguous. The CDR3 is made up of 11 amino acids. Between the trimmed V and J ends, which lost 4 bases and 9 bases, there was a span of 10 bases. Looked up from germline, CDR1 is SGHDN and CDR2 is FVKESK. The CDR3 protein is CASSPGGVQYF. The CDR3 coding sequence is TGTGCCAGCAGCCCCGGTGGGGTGCAGTACTTC.

This clone was counted many times. The chain joins TRBV10-3 to TRBJ2-1, with 7 bases aligning to TRBD1. CDR3 size: 17 residues. Germline trimming cut 6 bases from V and 0 bases from J; bases unmatched to any gene: 11. Per the germline V gene, CDR1 is ENHRY and CDR2 is SYGVKD. The CDR3 DNA reads TGTGCCATCAGCTTACCGGTGGGACAGAGCTCCTACAATGAGCAGTTCTTC. Translating it yields CAISLPVGQSSYNEQFF.

This clone has a handful of counts. The chain is built from TRBV5-1 and TRBJ2-5; 9 bases are shared with TRBD1. Germline lookup yields CDR1 SGHRS and CDR2 YFSETQ. V lost 4 bases to trimming and J lost 6 bases; unmatched junction nucleotides: 4. The CDR3 covers 13 residues. The CDR3 loop is CASSPGQGKTQYF. CDR3 coding DNA: TGCGCCAGCAGCCCAGGACAGGGGAAGACCCAGTACTTC.

The chain recombines TRBV5-4 with TRBJ1-2; D gene ambiguous. CDR1 is SGHNT, CDR2 YYREEE, per germline (reference sequence). The CDR3 spans 13 residues. V lost 4 bases and J lost 8, with 15 bases in between. The CDR3 nucleotides are TGTGCCAGCAGCCAAGTTTCGGGAGAAGGCTACACCTTC. Its translation: CASSQVSGEGYTF.

This clone has a handful of counts. J is TRBJ2-7 and V is TRBV7-9, with 7 bases that match TRBD1. The J segment lost 6 bases and the V segment lost 8 bases, leaving 10 bases of the junction unmatched. Per the germline V gene, CDR1 is SEHNR and CDR2 is FQNEAQ (reference sequence). The CDR3 length is 13 residues. The CDR3: CASRRTGPSEQYF. CDR3 nucleotide sequence: TGTGCCAGCCGACGGACAGGTCCCAGCGAGCAGTACTTC. Full variable domain (remainder filled in from reference TRBV7-9 and TRBJ2-7): DTGVSQNPRHKITKRGQNVTFRCDPISEHNRLYWYRQTLGQGPEFLTYFQNEAQLEKSRLLSDRFSAERPKGSFSTLEIQRTEQGDSAMYLCASRRTGPSEQYFGPGTRLTVT.

This clone occurred many times. The chain couples TRBV28 to TRBJ1-1; TRBD1 aligns across 8 bases. CDR3 length: 13 residues. J lost 11 bases, V lost 3 bases, and 8 bases had no gene match. CDR1 is MDHEN and CDR2 is SYDVKM in the germline V gene. This chain's CDR3 is CASSFRDRPNAFF. The CDR3 DNA is TGTGCCAGCAGTTTCCGGGACAGGCCGAACGCTTTCTTT.

This clone was seen a few times. This chain joins TRBV29-1 and TRBJ2-7; 9 nucleotides match TRBD1. Germline lookup yields CDR1 SQVTM and CDR2 ANQGSEA. CDR3 length: 14 residues. The junction had 11 bases not matched to a gene; V was cut back by 6 bases and J by 5 bases. The CDR3 DNA is TGCAGCGTCTATGGACAGGGGACTCTGCACGAGCAGTACTTC. Residues: CSVYGQGTLHEQYF.

This clone has just a few counts. This chain links TRBV7-2 with TRBJ2-5; unclear D gene. The CDR3 covers 13 residues. CDR1 is SGHTA, CDR2 FQGNSA, per germline. Trimming cost V 2 bases and J 2 bases, with 6 bases left between them. The CDR3, as DNA: TGTGCCAGCAGCTTAATAAGGCAAGAGACCCAGTACTTC. Its translation is CASSLIRQETQYF.

The rearrangement uses TRBV6-6 and TRBJ1-1; 7 nucleotides agree with TRBD1. The ends lost 6 bases at V and 0 bases at J; junction bases unmatched: 7. The CDR3 length is 15 residues. In germline, CDR1 is MNHNY, CDR2 SVGAGI (reference sequence). CDR3 nucleotides: TGTGCCAGCAGAGACTCGGGACAGTTGAACACTGAAGCTTTCTTT. Translated: CASRDSGQLNTEAFF.

This clone was seen only a few times. This chain joins TRBV7-2 and TRBJ2-5, with D possibly called TRBD1 or TRBD2 (5 bases each). The J call is in doubt because the DNA end fits TRBJ2-7 better. Germline lookup yields CDR1 SGHTA and CDR2 FQGNSA. The CDR3 loop spans 13 amino acids. CDR3 sequence (DNA): TGTGCCAGCAGACATAGGGGAGAGTACGAGCAGTACTTC. Translation gives CASRHRGEYEQYF.

V gene TRBV27 combines with J gene TRBJ1-5, with TRBD1 matching over 7 bases. The V gene end was trimmed by 7 bases and the J gene end by 3 bases; junction bases not matched to a gene: 12. The CDR3 extends over 16 amino acids. Germline V gives CDR1 MNHEY, CDR2 SMNVEV (reference sequence). For the CDR3, the DNA is TGTGCCAGCACTTTTTCCGGGACAGCCTTCAATCAGCCCCAGCATTTT. Its protein product is CASTFSGTAFNQPQHF.

V is TRBV5-4 and J is TRBJ2-1; no reliable D call. CDR3 length: 13 amino acids. Germline-derived CDR1 and CDR2 are SGHNT and YYREEE (reference sequence). Trimming shortened V by 2 bases and J by 7 bases, and 10 bases separated the two germline ends. Here the CDR3 reads CASSLGQANEQFF. DNA of the CDR3: TGTGCCAGCAGCTTAGGTCAAGCAAATGAGCAGTTCTTC.

Ten or more counts support this clone. This chain joins TRBV6-1 and TRBJ1-1; D is ambiguous. Germline V gives CDR1 MNHNS, CDR2 SASEGT. This CDR3 has 14 residues. Trimming removed 2 bases at V and 5 bases at J, with 12 bases between. CDR3 sequence: CASSESSPGTEAFF. The CDR3 DNA reads as TGTGCCAGCAGTGAATCGTCGCCGGGGACTGAAGCTTTCTTT.

The J gene is TRBJ1-1, the V gene TRBV25-1; D uncertain. Germline V lookup: CDR1 MGHDK, CDR2 SYGVNS. Between the trimmed V and J ends, which lost 2 bases and 0 bases, there was a span of 19 bases. The CDR3 length is 18 residues. The CDR3 nucleotides read TGTGCCAGCAGTGAACGAGGGAAAGAAATATCCATGAACACTGAAGCTTTCTTT. Protein product: CASSERGKEISMNTEAFF.

This clone was seen only a few times. The genes are TRBV19 and TRBJ2-5; maybe TRBD2 (7 bases). Trimming removed 3 bases from V and 6 bases from J, with 17 bases in between. Germline CDR1 LNHDA, CDR2 SQIVND (reference sequence). The CDR3 loop spans 15 amino acids. CDR3 nucleotide sequence: TGTGCCAGTAGTATTGGGGGGGCGGAAGGAAAGACCCAGTACTTC. It specifies CASSIGGAEGKTQYF.

This clone was counted a few times. The chain joins TRBV10-1 to TRBJ2-5; D is unresolved. The CDR3 contains 13 residues. Germline V gene lookup returns CDR1 WNHNN and CDR2 SYGVQD (reference sequence). Trimming removed 11 bases at V and 3 bases at J, with 16 bases between. The CDR3 region is CALEGPGKETQYF. Written as DNA, the CDR3 is TGCGCCCTAGAAGGGCCAGGCAAAGAGACCCAGTACTTC.

This clone came up a few times. The genes are TRBV11-2 and TRBJ2-7, with 9 bases lining up with TRBD1. The CDR3 is 14 residues long. The V gene end was trimmed by 5 bases and the J gene end by 6 bases; junction bases not matched to a gene: 8. In germline, CDR1 is SGHAT, CDR2 FQNNGV. The DNA for the CDR3 is TGTGCCAGCAGCACCCCCGGGACAGGGCGCGAGCAGTACTTC. This gives the protein CASSTPGTGREQYF.

This clone was found a few times. V and J are TRBV7-3 and TRBJ2-3; 11 nucleotides align to TRBD2. Trimming took 6 bases from V and 9 from J; bases not matched to a gene: 8. This CDR3 region has 14 residues. From germline, CDR1 is SGHTA and CDR2 FQGTGA. The CDR3 loop reads CASSSGTSGGTQYF. The DNA for the CDR3 is TGTGCCAGCAGTTCGGGAACTAGCGGGGGCACGCAGTATTTT.

The chain is built from TRBV7-9 and TRBJ1-1; TRBD1 matches at 7 bases. From germline, CDR1 is SEHNR and CDR2 FQNEAQ (reference sequence). V lost 4 bases and J lost 4; bases outside the gene matches: 12. CDR3 size: 16 residues. The chain's CDR3 is CASSYRQGSYFTEAFF. In DNA, the CDR3 is TGTGCCAGCAGCTACAGACAGGGTAGTTATTTCACTGAAGCTTTCTTT.

This clone has just a few counts. CDR3 bases: TGTGCCAGCACCAATTGGGGACTAGCGGCCTACAATGAGCAGTTCTTC. Its translation is CASTNWGLAAYNEQFF. The genes are TRBV7-9 and TRBJ2-1, with TRBD2 identical over 11 bases. Germline CDR1 SEHNR, CDR2 FQNEAQ (reference sequence). With V trimmed by 7 bases and J by 2 bases, 7 bases remained unmatched. This CDR3 is 16 amino acids long.

This clone appeared a few times. V usage is TRBV30 and J usage is TRBJ2-1; weak D call: TRBD2 (6 bases). Deletions cut 1 base from V and 3 bases from J, with 10 bases between. CDR1 GTSNPN and CDR2 SVGIG come from the germline V gene (reference sequence). The CDR3 covers 14 residues. CDR3 sequence: CAWSGTTGYNEQFF. CDR3 bases: TGTGCCTGGAGTGGGACTACGGGCTACAATGAGCAGTTCTTC.

The V call is TRBV6-6, the J call TRBJ2-7, with D possibly being TRBD1 or TRBD2 (6 bases each). The CDR3 loop spans 16 amino acids. Trimming cost V 2 bases and J 1 base, with 15 bases left between them. The germline gives CDR1 MNHNY, CDR2 SVGAGI (reference sequence). DNA for the CDR3: TGTGCCAGCAGTTACCCCCAGCGGAGGGGGTCCTACGAGCAGTACTTC. Its translation is CASSYPQRRGSYEQYF.

Many counts were recorded for this clone. V usage is TRBV11-2 and J usage is TRBJ2-5; D remains unclear. V lost 5 bases and J lost 5, with 12 bases in between. The germline gives CDR1 SGHAT, CDR2 FQNNGV. This CDR3 comprises 13 residues. CDR3 nucleotide sequence: TGTGCCAGCAGCCCGTTCAGCGAGGAGACCCAGTACTTC. Protein: CASSPFSEETQYF.